This T cell receptor (beta chain) derives from a study of T cells in Graves' hyperthyroidism and ophthalmopathy (dated by TCRdb to the late 2010s). Study-level background: Peripheral blood samples were taken at initial diagnosis, before any treatment was given. TCR Vbeta CDR3 sequencing of some 140 peripheral blood samples (roughly 43 ophthalmopathy, 75 hyperthyroidism and 17 progressor patients) is reported in the paper. The approximately 95 discovery patients were divided at random into training and test sets in a 7:3 ratio. Following sampling, methimazole starting at 30 mg daily was given to hyperthyroidism patients, and high-dose intravenous methylprednisolone was given to ophthalmopathy patients. An independent validation cohort of about 20 hyperthyroidism patients and 17 patients who later progressed to ophthalmopathy tested prospective prediction of ophthalmopathy. TCR V-J signatures able to tell the groups apart were searched for in a discovery cohort of around 95 patients, of whom around 43 had Graves' ophthalmopathy and roughly 57 had stable Graves' hyperthyroidism. In addition, the study compared T-cell repertoires in thyroid tissue and in blood from about 6 Graves' hyperthyroidism patients. The investigation overall reported the following: In validation, the model predicted progression to ophthalmopathy with 55% to 71% sensitivity and 72.22% specificity, a median of around 6.6 months before onset. Blood samples also contained most of the expanded thyroid clonotypes (frequency above 0.001), which suggests that blood repertoires may reflect thyroid immune responses. Sample size was not statistically predetermined, and investigators were not blinded to group allocation. A 13 V-J signature model separated ophthalmopathy from stable hyperthyroidism, with around 91% sensitivity and 81.08% specificity in cross-validation and 80%/75% in testing.

Ophthalmopathy patients had moderately to severely active disease, Clinical Activity Score of at least 3, NOSPECS grade of at least 4, and duration under 3 months. Patients with uncontrolled infections, other autoimmune diseases, pregnancy or lactation were excluded. Diagnoses relied on clinical symptoms, serum thyroxine and TRAb, thyroid ultrasound and orbital computed tomography. PBMCs were isolated from about 10 ml of fresh peripheral blood by Ficoll-Paque density gradient centrifugation. Trizol reagent was used to extract total RNA, and RNA quality was then checked on an Agilent 2100 Bioanalyzer. The TCR beta CDR3 regions were amplified from the RNA transcripts. A first-round RT-PCR of the TCR CDR3 used the HTBI primer set with the Qiagen OneStep RT-PCR kit. Libraries were constructed in a second round of multiplex PCR, after which size selection and purification were carried out. The libraries were sequenced on an Illumina HiSeq2000 using paired-end 100 bp reads. Turning to the authors' computational methods: Raw data were processed with SOAPnuke, discarding reads with adapters, uncalled bases, mean Phred below 15, or no exact constant-primer or identifier match. High-quality paired reads were merged with COPE v1.2.5, and unique nucleotide sequences were defined as clonotypes. MiTCR v1.1 was used to align the clonotypes against IMGT TRBV, TRBD and TRBJ reference segments. The analysis was restricted to V-J combinations with a frequency above 0.0001, which together covered 99% to 99.2% of the repertoires. The TCS score was defined as the ratio of F50 (clonal expansion) to E x V (chaos), calculated using BLOSUM62-based TCRdist between CDR3 peptides within each V-J. Welch's t-statistics and random forest reduced approximately 520 V-J features to about 13, which were used in a naive Bayes classifier (R e1071). The public sequencing data were trimmed at Q25 with fastp and processed into clonotypes with MiXCR by TCRdb, which kept only in-frame beta chains. Under each unique CDR3 protein, matching rows form one entry showing the most common genes and DNA. These V and J calls rely on TCRdb rather than the paper's analysis. This sample is represented by under 350,000 distinct CDR3 sequences; 15% to 20% of them were singletons. Roughly 53% of the sample goes to the ten largest clones.

Inclusive of the bounding cysteine and phenylalanine, the CDR3 is 15 residues long. Only the CDR3 DNA is retained, 45 bases long and in frame from the first base. Germline trimming: 4 bases from V, 6 bases from J; junction bases outside gene matches: 8. For CDR1 and CDR2, the germline V gene lists SGHTA and FQGNSA. In this sample, this clonotype turned up many times. The clone's antigen remains unknown. Qualities for individual bases were not recorded, and no much larger clone is one base off. Sample: blood. Recombination joined TRBV7-2 with TRBJ1-2; 10 central nucleotides agree with TRBD1. This receptor was identified in a woman aged 55 to 70 with Graves' ophthalmopathy. At the DNA level, the sequence is TGTGCCAGCAGCTCGGGAGACAGGGGGCCTCATGGCTACACCTTC. It specifies CASSSGDRGPHGYTF.